The entry that follows covers one T cell receptor beta chain sequence. Its antigen remains unidentified. The data derive from a study of T cell responses to AZD1222 COVID-19 vaccine. Overall study results and limits: The study found vaccine-associated CD4 TCRs spanning spike, dominant at 160-218 and 743-854. All repertoire sampling was performed exclusively after the peak T cell response. There were mostly white British donors and more females than males, and clonal diversity was possibly underestimated.

Germline V lookup: CDR1 MDHEN, CDR2 SYDVKM. The CDR3 extends over 16 amino acids. The ends were cut back, 5 bases at V and 8 bases at J, with 19 bases in the middle. Method: immunoSEQ multiplex PCR; TCRdb's copy keeps in-frame clones and lacks some. The sample includes 50,000 to 65,000 clones, 75% to 90% seen only once; the top ten take 6.9%. The specimen was peripheral blood, collected 28 days after the second AZD1222 dose. The receptor was isolated from an adult who received the AZD1222 COVID-19 vaccine. The J gene is TRBJ1-6, the V gene TRBV28, with D possibly matching TRBD1 (5 bases). CDR3 residues: CASSRDSRLIDSPLHF. The CDR3 nucleotides read TGTGCCAGCAGTCGGGACTCACGACTAATAGATTCACCCCTCCACTTT.